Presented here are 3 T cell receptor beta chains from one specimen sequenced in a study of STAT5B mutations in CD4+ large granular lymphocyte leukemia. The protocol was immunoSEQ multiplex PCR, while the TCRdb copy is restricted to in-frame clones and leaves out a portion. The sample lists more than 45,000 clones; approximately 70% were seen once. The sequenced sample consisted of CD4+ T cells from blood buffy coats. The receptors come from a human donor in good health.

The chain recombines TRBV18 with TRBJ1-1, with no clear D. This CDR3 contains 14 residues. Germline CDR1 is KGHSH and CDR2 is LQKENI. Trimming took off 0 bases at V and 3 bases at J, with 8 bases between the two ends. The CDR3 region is CASSPPMQDTEAFF. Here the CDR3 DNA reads TGTGCCAGCTCACCACCGATGCAAGACACTGAAGCTTTCTTT.

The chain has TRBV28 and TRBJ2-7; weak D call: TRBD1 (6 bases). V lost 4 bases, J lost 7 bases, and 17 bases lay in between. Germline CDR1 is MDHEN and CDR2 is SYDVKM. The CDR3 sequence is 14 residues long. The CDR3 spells CASSSPGIQGEQYF. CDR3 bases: TGTGCCAGCAGTTCCCCTGGTATACAGGGAGAGCAGTACTTC.

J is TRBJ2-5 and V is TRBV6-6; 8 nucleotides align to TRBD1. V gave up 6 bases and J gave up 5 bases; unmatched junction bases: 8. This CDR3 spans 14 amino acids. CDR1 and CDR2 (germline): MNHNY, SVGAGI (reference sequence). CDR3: CASRVDRVGETQYF. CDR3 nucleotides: TGTGCCAGCAGGGTGGACAGGGTAGGGGAGACCCAGTACTTC.